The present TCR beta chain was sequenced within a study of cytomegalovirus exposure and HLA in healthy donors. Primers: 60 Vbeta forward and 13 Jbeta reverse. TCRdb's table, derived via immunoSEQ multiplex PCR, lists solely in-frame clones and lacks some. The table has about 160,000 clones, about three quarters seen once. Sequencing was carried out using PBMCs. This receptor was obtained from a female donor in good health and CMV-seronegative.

The CDR3 DNA reads TGTGCCAGCAGCGCACGACAGGGACCCACAGATACGCAGTATTTT. Protein: CASSARQGPTDTQYF. J is TRBJ2-3 and V is TRBV5-5; 7 bases fit TRBD1. This CDR3 is built from 15 residues. CDR1 SGHKS and CDR2 YYEKEE come from the germline V gene (reference sequence). The V and J ends lost 4 bases and 2 bases, in that order; junction bases with no gene match: 7.